The 5 T cell receptor beta chains below come from one sample, sequenced in a study of CXCR3-negative and CXCR3-positive naive CD8 T cells. UMI-labeled TRB cDNA libraries were prepared by 5' RACE. TCRdb reprocessed the 5' RACE reads, with one entry per CDR3 protein and no DNA. The repertoire table contains 55,000 to 70,000 distinct CDR3 sequences. Sequenced sample: memory CD8+ T cells from blood. The receptors were sampled from a human donor in good health. Some clones in this sample may be carry-over from other donors' samples.

The rearrangement uses TRBV7-8 and TRBJ1-1. CDR3 size: 15 residues. Germline V gene lookup returns CDR1 SGHVS and CDR2 FQNEAQ. CDR3 amino acids: CASSRNFERTTEAFF.

This chain joins TRBV7-8 and TRBJ2-2; the D gene TCRdb calls, TRBD2, cannot be checked with no DNA. The germline gives CDR1 SGHVS, CDR2 FQNEAQ. The CDR3 length is 17 residues. CDR3 sequence reads: CASSLARLAADTGELFF.

The chain combines TRBV7-9 with TRBJ1-1. The CDR3 extends over 14 amino acids. The germline CDR1 and CDR2 sequences are SEHNR and FQNEAQ (reference sequence). CDR3 amino acids: CATEVRAGNTEAFF.

This chain connects TRBV6-4 to TRBJ1-2. Germline V gene lookup returns CDR1 MRHNA and CDR2 SNTAGT. This CDR3 is built from 13 residues. CDR3 amino acids: CASSDSSSEGYTF.

The rearrangement links TRBV4-2 to TRBJ1-2; the TRBD1 assignment by TCRdb is unverifiable without DNA. The CDR3 consists of 16 residues. Germline V gives CDR1 LGHNA, CDR2 YNFKEQ. The CDR3 region is CASSQEDRTGNYGYTF.